This T cell receptor beta chain was captured by sequencing in a study of PD-1 blockade in classical Hodgkin lymphoma (dated by TCRdb to 2018 to 2020). A note on the overall study: A peripheral blood immune signature of response to PD-1 blockade in classical Hodgkin lymphoma was defined using TCR beta sequencing and CyTOF. Broader findings and caveats from the paper: Baseline TCR diversity was reported to be lower in newly diagnosed patients than in healthy donors and to be lower still in relapsed/refractory patients. The study covered only a single clinical trial cohort, and the causes of the repertoire differences, possibly disease activity or prior therapy, were still not defined.

On this clone itself: It has no known antigen specificity. Base qualities are not provided; no much larger clone lies one nucleotide away.

The CDR3 has 14 amino acids, counting the end cysteine and phenylalanine. Of all the DNA, just the CDR3 is kept, 42 bases in frame from base 1. CDR1 and CDR2, per the germline V gene, are MNHEY and SVGAGI. V and J lose 7 bases and 4 bases, and a span of 16 bases separates them. The Qiagen DNeasy kit was used to extract genomic DNA from unsorted PBMCs and from the negatively selected CD4+ and CD8+ fractions. Using primers that anneal to V and J segments, immunoSEQ multiplex PCR amplified the TCR beta CDR3 regions. Amplification bias was minimized using a synthetic immune receptor repertoire, and residual bias was removed computationally after sequencing. Per the original workflow: Custom Python scripts were used to quantify repertoire diversity as the Shannon entropy index. Unsorted, CD4+ and CD8+ repertoires were analyzed separately, except for combined analyses in which CD4+ and CD8+ sequences were merged in silico. TCRdb mirrors the immuneACCESS table, restricted to in-frame sequences. Some clones are absent from its copies; in checked studies, under half trace to an unresolved V gene, and the reason for the others is unknown. The V and J calls and clone size are taken from that table; D and trimming were inferred from the DNA. Present in this sample are about 47,000 clones, approximately 90% of which were seen just once. The ten largest make up around 5% of the sample.

The sample's time point, from its label and the paper: newly diagnosed, previously untreated cHL patient sample. To serve as a comparison group for the relapsed/refractory trial patients, PBMCs were sequenced from patients with newly diagnosed, previously untreated classical Hodgkin lymphoma. Peripheral blood was collected in 8 mL Vacutainer Cell Preparation Tubes, from which PBMCs were isolated by centrifugation and then cryopreserved. The chain couples TRBV6-5 to TRBJ1-2; the D region possibly corresponds to TRBD1 (5 bases align). The origin of this receptor is a human donor with classical Hodgkin lymphoma. The sequencing sample was made of peripheral blood mononuclear cells (PBMCs). The DNA is TGTGCCAGCATGTCGGGGGATAGCCTCTATGGCTACACCTTC. It encodes CASMSGDSLYGYTF.